The present TCR beta chain was sequenced within a study of metastatic and nonmetastatic thyroid tumors. Study information: Repertoires from blood and tumor or nodule tissue of malignant and benign thyroid patients were compared.

Per the original methods: Clinicopathological groups differed in CDR3, with these differences serving to build a distant-metastasis classifier for papillary thyroid cancer. TCRdb re-clonotyped the PCR reads through MiXCR. Here the V and J calls rest on TCRdb's processing, not on the authors' analysis. The sample consists of just under 60,000 clones, roughly 16% of them appearing once. At least ten counts were recorded for this clone. Its cognate antigen is unknown. Thyroid surgery was preceded by no treatment in any patient. Study-wide findings and caveats: It was reported that TCR beta diversity was significantly higher in malignant thyroid tumors than benign nodules, in blood and tumor.

The clonotype comes from a male donor with papillary thyroid cancer or a benign thyroid nodule (not recorded which). Some clones in this sample may be carry-over from other donors' samples. Sample: blood.

The CDR3 loop is CASSAGPDRGIYNSPLHF. The CDR3 coding sequence is TGCGCCAGCAGCGCCGGCCCGGACAGGGGCATCTATAATTCACCCCTCCACTTT. V and J are TRBV5-1 and TRBJ1-6, with TRBD1 matching 9 bases. Germline V gene lookup returns CDR1 SGHRS and CDR2 YFSETQ. There are 18 residues in the CDR3. Losses at the gene ends were 4 bases for V and 3 bases for J; bases not matched to a gene: 11. Together with reference TRBV5-1 and TRBJ1-6, the CDR3 gives the full variable domain: KAGVTQTPRYLIKTRGQQVTLSCSPISGHRSVSWYQQTPGQGLQFLFEYFSETQRNKGNFPGRFSGRQFSNSRSEMNVSTLELGDSALYLCASSAGPDRGIYNSPLHFGNGTRLTVT.